This TCR beta chain was sequenced during a study of identical twins. Each donor was a healthy Caucasian. Each CDR3 protein gets one entry after TCRdb re-called the 5' RACE reads with MiXCR. The data contain roughly 1,500,000 distinct CDR3 sequences, under 35% of them seen just once; the ten biggest clones take up about 0.27%. This clonotype was observed a handful of times. Its specificity is unknown. Trimming pared 6 bases from V and 8 bases from J, leaving 14 bases between. Per the germline V gene, CDR1 is MNHNS and CDR2 is SASEGT. The CDR3 loop spans 14 amino acids. General study findings and limits: Beta clonotypes that were abundant in cord blood contained fewer insertions, a pattern absent from memory repertoires. Invariant T cells like MAIT and iNKT could partly confound the zero-insertion analyses.

The rearrangement links TRBV6-1 to TRBJ1-6; D is ambiguous. The TCR comes from a newborn girl in good health. Sequencing was done on a sample of cord blood. Here the CDR3 reads CASRPGPRDSPLHF. CDR3 bases: TGTGCCAGCAGGCCGGGTCCACGGGATTCACCCCTCCACTTT.